Detailed here is one TCR beta chain. Its antigen is undetermined. This record belongs to a study of T cells in localized non-small cell lung cancer. Unmatched junction bases numbered 1, after V lost 0 bases and J lost 4 bases. Looked up from germline, CDR1 is SGHRS and CDR2 is YFSETQ. The CDR3 is 13 amino acids. Study outcomes and limitations: Only one tumor region was sequenced, so heterogeneity remains possible. Adjacent uninvolved lung had the highest clonality, suggesting focused antigen responses. Appearances in adjacent lung were noted for a median roughly 58 of the top 100 tumor clones. Greater blood T cell density accompanied longer overall survival.

Sequencing was performed with immunoSEQ multiplex PCR; in TCRdb, only in-frame clones are kept and a portion is missing. The sample includes 100,000 to 150,000 clones, 80% to 90% of them seen just once. The sequence was collected from a female donor older than 55 with stage I lung adenocarcinoma. The V gene is TRBV5-1, the J gene TRBJ2-7, with 7 nucleotides matching TRBD1. The material was peripheral blood, obtained before any cancer treatment. CDR3: CASSLETGYEQYF. The CDR3 DNA follows: TGCGCCAGCAGCTTGGAGACAGGGTACGAGCAGTACTTC. Complete variable domain (other parts from reference TRBV5-1 and TRBJ2-7): KAGVTQTPRYLIKTRGQQVTLSCSPISGHRSVSWYQQTPGQGLQFLFEYFSETQRNKGNFPGRFSGRQFSNSRSEMNVSTLELGDSALYLCASSLETGYEQYFGPGTRLTVT.